These 5 T cell receptor beta chains originate from one sample sequenced in a study of blood T cell repertoires in COVID-19. TCRdb's copy holds only in-frame clones and misses some; the assay was immunoSEQ multiplex PCR. Of a few hundred thousand clones in the sample, approximately 85% were seen once. Input material: peripheral blood. The receptors derive from a human donor in a cohort sampled during active COVID-19.

The rearrangement joins TRBV2 to TRBJ1-1; 7 nucleotides match TRBD1. The trim removed 10 bases at V and 4 bases at J, leaving 6 bases unmatched. The CDR3 covers 12 residues. Germline V CDR1 and CDR2: SNHLY, FYNNEI. CDR3 protein: CAIGTVPTEAFF. CDR3 in DNA: TGTGCCATCGGGACAGTCCCCACTGAAGCTTTCTTT.

The chain links TRBV18 to TRBJ1-1, with D maybe TRBD1 (6 bases). Germline values: CDR1 KGHSH, CDR2 LQKENI. The CDR3 length is 17 residues. Trimming cost V 0 bases and J 0 bases, with 14 bases left between them. The CDR3 is CASSPPGGLTMNTEAFF. The CDR3 nucleotides are TGTGCCAGCTCACCACCCGGGGGGCTAACCATGAACACTGAAGCTTTCTTT.

J is TRBJ2-6 and V is TRBV21-1; the table gives TRBD1 as D, unverified against the DNA. TRBV21-1 corresponds to a pseudogene. This CDR3 comprises 19 residues. CDR3: CASSLNLGQGCSGANVLTF. CDR3 sequence (DNA): TGTGCCAGCAGCTTAAATTTAGGCCAGGGTTGTTCTGGGGCCAACGTCCTGACTTTC.

The chain has TRBV5-1 and TRBJ2-5; maybe TRBD1 (6 bases). V gave up 4 bases and J gave up 1 base, with 11 bases separating them. The length of the CDR3 is 14 residues. The germline gives CDR1 SGHRS, CDR2 YFSETQ. The CDR3 nucleotides are TGCGCCAGCAGCGAGGGACACCGCCAAGAGACCCAGTACTTC. It translates to CASSEGHRQETQYF.

This chain links TRBV5-1 with TRBJ2-3, with a possible D match to TRBD2 (6 bases). This CDR3 spans 14 amino acids. V was clipped by 0 bases and J by 6 bases, with 11 bases between them. Per the germline V gene, CDR1 is SGHRS and CDR2 is YFSETQ. The CDR3 reads CASSLGLVEDTQYF. The CDR3 coding sequence is TGCGCCAGCAGCTTGGGACTAGTGGAGGATACGCAGTATTTT.